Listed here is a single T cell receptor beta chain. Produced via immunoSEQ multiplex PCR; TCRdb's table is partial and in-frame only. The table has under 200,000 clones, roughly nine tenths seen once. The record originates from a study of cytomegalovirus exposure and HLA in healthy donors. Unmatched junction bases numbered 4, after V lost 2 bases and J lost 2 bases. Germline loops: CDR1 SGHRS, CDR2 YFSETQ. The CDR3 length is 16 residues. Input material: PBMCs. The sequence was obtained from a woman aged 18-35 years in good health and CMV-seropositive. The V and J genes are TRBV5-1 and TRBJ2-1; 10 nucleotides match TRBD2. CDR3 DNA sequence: TGCGCCAGCAGCTTTGGAACTAGCGGGACCTACAATGAGCAGTTCTTC. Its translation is CASSFGTSGTYNEQFF.